This is a list of T cell receptor beta chains from one sample in a study of blood T cell repertoires in COVID-19. Assay used: immunoSEQ multiplex PCR; TCRdb lists only in-frame clones, some missing. Of 190,000 or so clones in the sample, roughly 89% were seen once. The sample taken for sequencing was peripheral blood. These receptors came from a man in his fifties with acute or convalescent COVID-19. The CDR3 runs from the conserved cysteine through the conserved F or W. The D gene is left open where the match is weak. A clone size is listed for some rows: how often the clone was seen (once, few, many), or a class if it is expanded.

V: TRBV29-1
D: .
size: .
J: TRBJ2-5
CDR3: CSDTPRETQYF
DNA: TGCAGCGATACACCCCGAGAGACCCAGTACTTC

V: TRBV7-9
D: .
size: .
J: TRBJ2-7
CDR3: CASSGRGLPYEQYF
DNA: TGTGCCAGCAGCGGTCGGGGACTTCCCTACGAGCAGTACTTC

V: TRBV4-2
D: .
size: .
J: TRBJ1-2
CDR3: CASSRRAQGYGYTF
DNA: TGTGCCAGCAGCCGAAGGGCTCAGGGCTATGGCTACACCTTC

V: TRBV7-9
D: .
size: .
J: TRBJ2-6
CDR3: CASSYRRSGTSGANVLTF
DNA: TGTGCCAGCAGCTACAGGCGCTCCGGAACCTCTGGGGCCAACGTCCTGACTTTC

V: TRBV28
D: .
size: .
J: TRBJ2-4
CDR3: CASSPDRNIQYF
DNA: TGTGCCAGCAGCCCCGACAGGAACATTCAGTACTTC

V: TRBV7-9
D: TRBD2
size: .
J: TRBJ2-2
CDR3: CASSSRTSSGELFF
DNA: TGTGCCAGCAGTTCACGGACTAGTTCCGGGGAGCTGTTTTTT

V: TRBV18
D: TRBD1
size: .
J: TRBJ1-5
CDR3: CASSERQGDNQPQHF
DNA: TGTGCCAGCTCAGAGAGACAGGGTGACAATCAGCCCCAGCATTTT

V: TRBV12-5
D: TRBD1
size: few
J: TRBJ2-1
CDR3: CASGTGQGINEQFF
DNA: TGTGCTAGTGGTACGGGACAGGGAATAAATGAGCAGTTCTTC

V: TRBV7-2
D: .
size: .
J: TRBJ1-1
CDR3: CASSPLGGRNTEAFF
DNA: TGTGCCAGCAGCCCACTCGGAGGTCGGAACACTGAAGCTTTCTTT

V: TRBV2
D: TRBD1
size: .
J: TRBJ1-1
CDR3: CASSAGQGNTEAFF
DNA: TGTGCCAGCAGTGCCGGACAGGGGAACACTGAAGCTTTCTTT

V: TRBV3-1/TRBV3-2
D: TRBD1
size: few
J: TRBJ1-1
CDR3: CASSPGTVAEAFF
DNA: TGTGCCAGCAGCCCAGGGACAGTCGCTGAAGCTTTCTTT

V: TRBV19
D: .
size: .
J: TRBJ2-1
CDR3: CASSILHLADYNEQFF
DNA: TGTGCCAGTAGTATTCTTCACTTAGCGGACTACAATGAGCAGTTCTTC

V: TRBV9
D: TRBD2
size: .
J: TRBJ2-3
CDR3: CASSVARGLAGSTDTQYF
DNA: TGTGCCAGCAGCGTAGCTCGTGGACTAGCGGGGAGCACAGATACGCAGTATTTT

V: TRBV24-1
D: .
size: .
J: TRBJ2-2
CDR3: CATSDLAGEVGGELFF
DNA: TGTGCCACCAGTGATTTGGCAGGGGAAGTTGGCGGGGAGCTGTTTTTT

V: TRBV6-5
D: .
size: .
J: TRBJ2-2
CDR3: CASRQGGNTGELFF
DNA: TGTGCCAGCAGGCAAGGGGGGAACACCGGGGAGCTGTTTTTT

V: TRBV10-2
D: .
size: .
J: TRBJ2-7
CDR3: CASSVAVSGEQYF
DNA: TGCGCCAGCAGTGTTGCTGTTTCAGGCGAGCAGTACTTC

V: TRBV19
D: TRBD1
size: once
J: TRBJ2-7
CDR3: CASSIRTGGIYEQYF
DNA: TGTGCCAGTAGTATACGGACAGGGGGCATCTACGAGCAGTACTTC